What follows are 30 T cell receptor beta chains derived from one specimen sequenced in a study of T cells expressing NK-cell markers (dated by TCRdb to 2020 to 2021). The library came from 5' RACE. For sequencing, an Illumina HiSeq 2000 was employed. TCRdb reprocessed the reads and provides one entry for every CDR3 protein sequence; no DNA is given. This sample's records show 550,000 or so distinct CDR3 sequences. About 3.6% of the sample lies in the top ten. The sample was blood T cells: a sorted CD56 or NKG2C T cell subset, CD4+ or CD8+ T cells, or bulk PBMC T cells (not recorded which). Every receptor here comes from a young man in good health. Donor details come from another sample of the same person, matched by shared clones.

This chain links TRBV29-1 with TRBJ1-1. Germline loops: CDR1 SQVTM, CDR2 ANQGSEA. This CDR3 contains 12 residues. The CDR3 reads CSVGVGNTEAFF.

The chain is built from TRBV12-3 or TRBV12-4 and TRBJ2-2; TCRdb selects TRBD2, and the lack of DNA leaves this call unchecked. The CDR3 has 15 amino acids. CDR3 loop: CASSLVALGTGELFF.

The J gene is TRBJ2-3, the V gene TRBV20-1; as DNA is missing, the TRBD1 call by TCRdb cannot be tested. The CDR3 loop spans 15 amino acids. Germline CDR1 and CDR2: DFQATT and SNEGSKA (reference sequence). The CDR3 loop reads CSARPGTMSTDTQYF.

The genes are TRBV6-5 and TRBJ2-7; without DNA, the TCRdb call of TRBD1 cannot be checked. The CDR3 has 14 residues. CDR1 and CDR2 (germline): MNHEY, SVGAGI. CDR3 amino acids: CASRLGTGVYEQYF.

V and J are TRBV5-5 and TRBJ2-1; TCRdb lists TRBD2, though no DNA is available to test this call. The germline CDR1 and CDR2 sequences are SGHKS and YYEKEE (reference sequence). This CDR3 is built from 15 residues. The CDR3 spells CASSLLGLADNEQFF. The full variable domain, in which reference TRBV5-5 and TRBJ2-1 provide the parts outside the CDR3, is DAGVTQSPTHLIKTRGQQVTLRCSPISGHKSVSWYQQVLGQGPQFIFQYYEKEERGRGNFPDRFSARQFPNYSSELNVNALLLGDSALYLCASSLLGLADNEQFFGPGTRLTVL.

The chain employs TRBV3-1 and TRBJ1-1; TCRdb outputs TRBD1, but without DNA this stays unchecked. This CDR3 comprises 16 residues. Germline CDR1 LGHDT, CDR2 YNNKEL (reference sequence). CDR3 sequence reads: CASSPNPGQGDTEAFF.

The chain has TRBV20-1 and TRBJ1-4. The CDR3 spans 11 residues. Looked up from germline, CDR1 is DFQATT and CDR2 is SNEGSKA (reference sequence). The CDR3: CSYRANEKLFF.

The chain carries TRBV10-3 and TRBJ2-1; TCRdb selects TRBD1, and the lack of DNA leaves this call unchecked. This CDR3 has 15 amino acids. Per germline, CDR1 ENHRY and CDR2 SYGVKD. This CDR3 is CAISDDRASYNEQFF.

CDR3 region: CASSQTGYNEQFF. J is TRBJ2-1 and V is TRBV6-1; TCRdb's assignment of TRBD1 cannot be checked, as there is no DNA. This CDR3 comprises 13 residues. The V gene's germline CDR1 is MNHNS and CDR2 SASEGT.

The chain recombines TRBV7-2 with TRBJ2-7. The length of the CDR3 is 15 residues. Germline V gene data show CDR1 as SGHTA and CDR2 as FQGNSA. The CDR3 loop reads CASSLSPDFNYEQYF.

The chain recombines TRBV27 with TRBJ2-2; TCRdb picks TRBD1, but there is no DNA to check that call. The CDR3 extends over 15 amino acids. CDR1 and CDR2 (germline): MNHEY, SMNVEV (reference sequence). CDR3 sequence reads: CASSSGFRNTGELFF.

This chain uses TRBV28 with TRBJ2-1; the TCRdb D gene call, TRBD1, has no DNA to confirm it. The CDR3 is 13 residues long. Germline lookup yields CDR1 MDHEN and CDR2 SYDVKM. The CDR3 sequence: CATSGQVYNEQFF.

The chain is built from TRBV20-1 and TRBJ2-1; with no DNA, the TCRdb D assignment of TRBD2 cannot be verified. The CDR3 has 11 amino acids. The germline gives CDR1 DFQATT, CDR2 SNEGSKA (reference sequence). Here the CDR3 reads CSAEIADEQFF.

The chain combines TRBV12-3 or TRBV12-4 with TRBJ2-2; checking the TCRdb D call of TRBD1 is not possible without DNA. CDR3 length: 14 residues. The CDR3 reads CASSTLAGAGELFF.

The chain employs TRBV20-1 and TRBJ2-5; TCRdb's D gene call, TRBD1, goes unchecked for lack of DNA. The CDR3 consists of 11 residues. Germline lookup yields CDR1 DFQATT and CDR2 SNEGSKA (reference sequence). CDR3 loop: CSAFPGGAQYF.

The rearrangement links TRBV6-2 or TRBV6-3 to TRBJ2-7; TCRdb's assignment of TRBD1 cannot be checked, as there is no DNA. The germline CDR1 and CDR2 sequences are MNHEY and SVGEGT. This CDR3 has 17 residues. CDR3 sequence: CASSPGPGTGSSYEQYF.

V usage is TRBV12-3 or TRBV12-4 and J usage is TRBJ2-1; the D call from TCRdb, TRBD1, cannot be confirmed without DNA. This CDR3 is built from 15 residues. The CDR3 region is CASSSREVAYNEQFF.

J is TRBJ1-1 and V is TRBV6-5; TCRdb lists TRBD1, though no DNA is available to test this call. Germline V lookup: CDR1 MNHEY, CDR2 SVGAGI. This CDR3 contains 11 residues. The CDR3 here is CASTMGGAAFF.

V and J are TRBV6-1 and TRBJ2-7. The germline CDR1 and CDR2 sequences are MNHNS and SASEGT. The CDR3 is 15 amino acids. The chain's CDR3 is CASSPMDRGSYEQYF.

The chain is built from TRBV12-3 or TRBV12-4 and TRBJ2-3; TCRdb gives TRBD1 as the D gene, but with no DNA this cannot be confirmed. The CDR3 totals 17 residues. CDR3 amino acids: CASSFRRQRGGTDTQYF.

V usage is TRBV5-1 and J usage is TRBJ2-1. Looked up from germline, CDR1 is SGHRS and CDR2 is YFSETQ. This CDR3 has 14 amino acids. CDR3: CASSLGRFGNEQFF. Drawing the rest from reference TRBV5-1 and TRBJ2-1, the complete variable domain is KAGVTQTPRYLIKTRGQQVTLSCSPISGHRSVSWYQQTPGQGLQFLFEYFSETQRNKGNFPGRFSGRQFSNSRSEMNVSTLELGDSALYLCASSLGRFGNEQFFGPGTRLTVL.

The chain has TRBV7-2 and TRBJ2-2; TCRdb selects TRBD2, and the lack of DNA leaves this call unchecked. The CDR3 consists of 16 residues. CDR1 and CDR2 (germline): SGHTA, FQGNSA. The CDR3 protein is CASSLRSGSLSGELFF.

This chain uses TRBV9 with TRBJ1-2. The CDR3 contains 15 residues. Germline V lookup: CDR1 SGDLS, CDR2 YYNGEE. The CDR3 spells CASSVVEGGNYGYTF.

This chain uses TRBV27 with TRBJ2-7; the TCRdb D gene call, TRBD1, has no DNA to confirm it. This CDR3 is built from 14 residues. The germline V gene encodes CDR1 MNHEY and CDR2 SMNVEV (reference sequence). CDR3 region: CASSDRDGSYEQYF.

This chain links TRBV4-3 with TRBJ1-4; there is no DNA to check the TCRdb D call of TRBD1. The CDR3 consists of 15 residues. Per germline, CDR1 LGHNA and CDR2 YSLEER. This CDR3 reads CASSQQTGGNEKLFF.

The chain employs TRBV29-1 and TRBJ2-1. The CDR3 length is 14 residues. From germline, CDR1 is SQVTM and CDR2 ANQGSEA. This CDR3 reads CSVRERPRHNEQFF.

The gene calls are TRBV19 and TRBJ2-1; as DNA is missing, the TRBD2 call by TCRdb cannot be tested. Looked up from germline, CDR1 is LNHDA and CDR2 is SQIVND (reference sequence). The CDR3 runs to 13 residues. The CDR3 reads CASSTGLAVEQFF.

V usage is TRBV5-4 and J usage is TRBJ1-2; the D call of TRBD1 rests on TCRdb alone, since no DNA is present to check it. The germline gives CDR1 SGHNT, CDR2 YYREEE (reference sequence). The length of the CDR3 is 14 residues. The CDR3 protein is CASSFGQGLDGYTF.

V gene TRBV3-1 combines with J gene TRBJ2-7; TCRdb selects TRBD2, and the lack of DNA leaves this call unchecked. The CDR3 is made up of 16 amino acids. The germline V gene has CDR1 LGHDT and CDR2 YNNKEL (reference sequence). The CDR3 region is CASSQGVGSGSYEQYF.

The CDR3 region is CSVLGTGKGQPQHF. This chain uses TRBV29-1 with TRBJ1-5; TCRdb proposes TRBD1, but this gene call is untestable without DNA. The CDR3 length is 14 residues. Germline V lookup: CDR1 SQVTM, CDR2 ANQGSEA.